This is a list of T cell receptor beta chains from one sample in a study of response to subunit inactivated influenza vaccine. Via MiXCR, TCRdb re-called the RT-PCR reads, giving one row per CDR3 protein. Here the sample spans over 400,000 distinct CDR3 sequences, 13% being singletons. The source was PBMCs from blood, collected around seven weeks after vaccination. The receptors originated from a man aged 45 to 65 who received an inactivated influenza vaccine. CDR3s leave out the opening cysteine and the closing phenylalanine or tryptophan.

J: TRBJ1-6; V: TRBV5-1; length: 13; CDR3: ASNVDDRDNSPLH
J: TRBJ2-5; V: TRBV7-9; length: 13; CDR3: ASSLMGSELETQY
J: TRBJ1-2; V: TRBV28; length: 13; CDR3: ASTPPGQGAGGYT
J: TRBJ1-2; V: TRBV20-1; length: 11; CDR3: SATSNGVYGYT
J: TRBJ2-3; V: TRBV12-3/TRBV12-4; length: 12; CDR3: ASTRDRGFGTQY
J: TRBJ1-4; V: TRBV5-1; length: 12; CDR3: ASRTTGVDEKLF
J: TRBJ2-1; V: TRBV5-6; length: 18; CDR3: ASSLVLAGGIRSSYNELF
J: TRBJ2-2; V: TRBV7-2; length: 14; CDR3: ASSLTSGGWAGELF
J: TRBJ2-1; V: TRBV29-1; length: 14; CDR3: SVEVRLAGPRDEQF
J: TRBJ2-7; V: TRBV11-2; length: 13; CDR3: ASSFPRSMVGEQY
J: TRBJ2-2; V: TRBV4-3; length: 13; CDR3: ASSADINYTGELF
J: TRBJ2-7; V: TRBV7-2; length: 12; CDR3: ASSWGLAGVEQY
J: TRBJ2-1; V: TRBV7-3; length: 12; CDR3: ASSFLGPANEQF
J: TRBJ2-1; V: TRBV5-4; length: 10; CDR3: ASRAQDGEQF
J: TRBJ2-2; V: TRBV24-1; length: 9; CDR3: ATSANGELF
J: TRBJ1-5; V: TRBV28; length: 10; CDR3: ASTPGGQPQH
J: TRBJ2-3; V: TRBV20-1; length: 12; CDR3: SATWVGSADTQY
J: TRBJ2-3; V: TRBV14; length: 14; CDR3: ASSSYREPEIDTQY
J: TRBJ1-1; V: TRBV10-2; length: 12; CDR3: ASRFQTENTEAF
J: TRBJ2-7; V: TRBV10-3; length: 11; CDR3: ALGTASSYEQY
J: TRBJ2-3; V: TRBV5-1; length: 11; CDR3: ASSRNDRDTQY
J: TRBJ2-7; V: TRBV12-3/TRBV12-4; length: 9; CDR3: ASRLLYEQY
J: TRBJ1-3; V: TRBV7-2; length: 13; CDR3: ASSLGPGGGNTIY
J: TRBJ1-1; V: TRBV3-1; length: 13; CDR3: ASSQDRTPNTEAF
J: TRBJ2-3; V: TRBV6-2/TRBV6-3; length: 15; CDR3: ASTPPGLAAKRDTQY
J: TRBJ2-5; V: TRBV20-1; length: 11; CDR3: SALTGGGETQY
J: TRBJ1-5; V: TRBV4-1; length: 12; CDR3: ASSQGGRRQPQH
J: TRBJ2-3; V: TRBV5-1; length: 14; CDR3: ASSHLIRRGPDTQY
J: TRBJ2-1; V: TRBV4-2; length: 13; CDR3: ASSQEGDRGPRRF
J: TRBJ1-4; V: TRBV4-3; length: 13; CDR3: ASSQDPRQDEKLF
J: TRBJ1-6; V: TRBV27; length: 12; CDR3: ASSRQGYAVPLH